This is a list of T cell receptor beta chains from one sample in a study of T cell responses to AZD1222 COVID-19 vaccine. Data came from immunoSEQ multiplex PCR; TCRdb stores just in-frame clones and leaves some out. The sample lists about 100,000 clones, roughly nine tenths occurring once. Sequenced here: peripheral blood, sampled on day 0 of AZD1222 vaccination. These receptors all stem from an adult in good health. Both conserved end residues are part of each CDR3. The D gene is left open where the match is weak. Not all rows give a size; the values are once, few, many and, for expanded clones, a class.

TRBJ2-3	NA	NA	TRBV12-5	TGTGCTAGTGGTTGGGCCCCGGGGGGCGAAATCACAGATACGCAGTATTTT	CASGWAPGGEITDTQYF
TRBJ1-1	once	TRBD1	TRBV28	TGTGCCAGCAGTTTCTTCGGACAGGCGTCTAACACTGAAGCTTTCTTT	CASSFFGQASNTEAFF
TRBJ1-6	NA	TRBD1	TRBV4-3	TGCGCCAGCAGCCAAGAATTGGGACAGGGAGGGTCTAATTCACCCCTCCACTTT	CASSQELGQGGSNSPLHF
TRBJ1-2	NA	TRBD1	TRBV7-8	TGTGCCAGCAGCTCACAGGGGGTAAACTATGGCTACACCTTC	CASSSQGVNYGYTF
TRBJ2-1	NA	NA	TRBV6-5	TGTGCCAGCAGTTGGGGAGGCGGGAATGAGCAGTTCTTC	CASSWGGGNEQFF
TRBJ2-3	NA	TRBD2	TRBV29-1	TGCAGCGTTGAAGGGAGACTAGCGGAGGCGGGAGATACGCAGTATTTT	CSVEGRLAEAGDTQYF
TRBJ1-6	few	TRBD1	TRBV28	TGTGCCAGCAGTCCGGGACAGGGGGGCTCACCCCTCCACTTT	CASSPGQGGSPLHF
TRBJ1-1	NA	NA	TRBV7-9	TGTGCCTTTGGTGGGGGGCTGAACACTGAAGCTTTCTTT	CAFGGGLNTEAFF
TRBJ2-5	NA	TRBD1	TRBV7-2	TGTGCCAGCAGCTGGGACAGGGGGCAGGAGACCCAGTACTTC	CASSWDRGQETQYF
TRBJ1-1	NA	NA	TRBV30	TGTGCCTGGAGTGCGGGGGGCATTGAAGCTTTCTTT	CAWSAGGIEAFF
TRBJ1-4	NA	NA	TRBV2	TGTGCCAGCAGTGAAGTTTGGGTTGCAACTAATGAAAAACTGTTTTTT	CASSEVWVATNEKLFF
TRBJ2-3	NA	NA	TRBV2	TGTGCCAGCAGTGGGGGGGATACGCAGTATTTT	CASSGGDTQYF
TRBJ2-5	NA	NA	TRBV7-3	TGTGCCAGCGGTATGGGCGGACTTCCGGGAGAGACCCAGTACTTC	CASGMGGLPGETQYF
TRBJ1-3	once	NA	TRBV28	TGTGCCAGCAGCACTGGACATAGCTCTGGAAACACCATATATTTT	CASSTGHSSGNTIYF
TRBJ1-2	few	TRBD1	TRBV30	TGTGCCTGGACTAAGCCGACAGGGGGGGCCCCTGGCTACACCTTC	CAWTKPTGGAPGYTF
TRBJ1-2	NA	NA	TRBV24-1	TGTGCCACCAGTGATGACAGGTTTTTAGTGGGCTACACCTTC	CATSDDRFLVGYTF
TRBJ1-3	NA	TRBD1	TRBV6-6	TGTGCCAGCAGCTTAACCCGACAGGGTTCGGGAAACACCATATATTTT	CASSLTRQGSGNTIYF
TRBJ1-3	NA	TRBD1	TRBV6-5	TGTGCCAGCAGTCCCGGACAGGGGGGAGGAAACACCATATATTTT	CASSPGQGGGNTIYF
TRBJ2-2	once	NA	TRBV5-1	TGCGCCAGCAGCTTGGTAGGGGGACCGCCGAACACCGGGGAGCTGTTTTTT	CASSLVGGPPNTGELFF
TRBJ2-3	NA	NA	TRBV19	TGTGCCAGTACCGCCTGGGGGGACACAGATACGCAGTATTTT	CASTAWGDTDTQYF
TRBJ2-2	NA	TRBD1	TRBV27	TGTGCCAGCAGGGGGGGACAGGGGGTAACCGGGGAGCTGTTTTTT	CASRGGQGVTGELFF
TRBJ1-2	NA	NA	TRBV9	TGTGCCAGCAGCGAACATCGGAACTATGGCTACACCTTC	CASSEHRNYGYTF
TRBJ2-7	NA	NA	TRBV4-2	TGTGCCAGCAGCCAAGATCAGGGATCCTACGAGCAGTACTTC	CASSQDQGSYEQYF
TRBJ1-6	NA	NA	TRBV19	TGTGCCAGCGCAGGGTTCACGGACTATAATTCACCCCTCCACTTT	CASAGFTDYNSPLHF
TRBJ1-2	NA	NA	TRBV2	TGTGCCAGCAGCGAAACGGCGCTAGGAGGCTACACCTTC	CASSETALGGYTF
TRBJ2-2	once	TRBD2	TRBV7-2	TGTGCCAGCAGCTTATTCCTAGCGGGAGTAGCCGGGGAGCTGTTTTTT	CASSLFLAGVAGELFF
TRBJ2-7	NA	NA	TRBV30	TGTGCCTGGAAACGGGGGAGCTACGAGCAGTACTTC	CAWKRGSYEQYF
TRBJ2-2	NA	TRBD1	TRBV4-2	TGTGCCAGCAGCCAAGCGTCAGGACAGGGGACCGGGGAGCTGTTTTTT	CASSQASGQGTGELFF
TRBJ2-1	NA	NA	TRBV6-2/TRBV6-3	TGTGCCAGCAGCCAACAGGGCCTACTCTACAATGAGCAGTTCTTC	CASSQQGLLYNEQFF